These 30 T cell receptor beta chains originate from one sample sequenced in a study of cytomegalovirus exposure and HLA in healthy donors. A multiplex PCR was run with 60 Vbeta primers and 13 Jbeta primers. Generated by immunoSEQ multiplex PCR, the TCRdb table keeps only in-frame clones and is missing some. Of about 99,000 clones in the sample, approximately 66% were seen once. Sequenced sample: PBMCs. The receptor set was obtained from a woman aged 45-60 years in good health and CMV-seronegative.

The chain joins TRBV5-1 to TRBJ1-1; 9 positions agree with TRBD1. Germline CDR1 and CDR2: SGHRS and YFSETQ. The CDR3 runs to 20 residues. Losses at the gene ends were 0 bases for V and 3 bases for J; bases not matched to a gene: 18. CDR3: CASSLAAGTGFNLGDTEAFF. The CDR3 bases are TGCGCCAGCAGCTTGGCCGCGGGGACAGGGTTCAATCTCGGGGACACTGAAGCTTTCTTT.

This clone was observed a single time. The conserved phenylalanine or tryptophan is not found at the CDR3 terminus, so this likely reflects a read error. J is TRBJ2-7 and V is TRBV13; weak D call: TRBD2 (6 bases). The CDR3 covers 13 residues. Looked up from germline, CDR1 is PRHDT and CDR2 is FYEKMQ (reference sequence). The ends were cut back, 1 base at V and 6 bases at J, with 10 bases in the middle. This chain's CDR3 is CASSLAGSVEQYL. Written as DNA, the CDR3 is TGTGCCAGCAGCTTAGCCGGGAGCGTCGAGCAGTACCTC.

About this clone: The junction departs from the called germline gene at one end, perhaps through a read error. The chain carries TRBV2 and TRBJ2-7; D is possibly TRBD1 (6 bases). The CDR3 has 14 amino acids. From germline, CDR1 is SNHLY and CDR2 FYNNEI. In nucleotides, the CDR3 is TGTGTCAGCACCCCCGGGACATCCACTGGCGAGCAGTACTTC. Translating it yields CVSTPGTSTGEQYF.

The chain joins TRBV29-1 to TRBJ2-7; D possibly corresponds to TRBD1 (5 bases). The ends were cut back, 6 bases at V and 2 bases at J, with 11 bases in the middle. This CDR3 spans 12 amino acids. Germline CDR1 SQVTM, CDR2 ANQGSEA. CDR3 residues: CSVPTETYEQYF. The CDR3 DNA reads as TGCAGCGTACCGACAGAAACCTACGAGCAGTACTTC.

Here the CDR3 DNA reads TGCGCCAGCAGCAGTCCGGAGGGGTACGAGCAGTACTTC. This sequence encodes CASSSPEGYEQYF. V and J are TRBV5-1 and TRBJ2-7, with a tentative D call TRBD2 (6 bases). The germline V and J ends were trimmed by 4 bases and 4 bases, with 12 bases remaining between them. Germline CDR1 and CDR2: SGHRS and YFSETQ. This CDR3 has 13 amino acids. Using reference TRBV5-1 and TRBJ2-7 for the parts outside the CDR3, the full variable domain is KAGVTQTPRYLIKTRGQQVTLSCSPISGHRSVSWYQQTPGQGLQFLFEYFSETQRNKGNFPGRFSGRQFSNSRSEMNVSTLELGDSALYLCASSSPEGYEQYFGPGTRLTVT.

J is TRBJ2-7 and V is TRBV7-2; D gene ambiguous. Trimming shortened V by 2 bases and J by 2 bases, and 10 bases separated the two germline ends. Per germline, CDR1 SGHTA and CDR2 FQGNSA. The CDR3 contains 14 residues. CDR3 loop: CASSLMPGPYEQYF. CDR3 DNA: TGTGCCAGCAGCTTAATGCCGGGTCCCTACGAGCAGTACTTC.

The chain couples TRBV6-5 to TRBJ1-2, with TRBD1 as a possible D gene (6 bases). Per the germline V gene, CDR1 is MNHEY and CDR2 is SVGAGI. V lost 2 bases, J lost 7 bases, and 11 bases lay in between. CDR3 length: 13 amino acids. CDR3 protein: CASSYGRGGGYTF. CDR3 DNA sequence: TGTGCCAGCAGTTACGGCAGGGGCGGTGGCTACACCTTC.

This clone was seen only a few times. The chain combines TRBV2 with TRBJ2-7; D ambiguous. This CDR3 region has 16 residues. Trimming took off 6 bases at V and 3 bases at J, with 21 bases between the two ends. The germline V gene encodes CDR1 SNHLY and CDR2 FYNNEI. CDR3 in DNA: TGTGCCAGCAGCAAAGACTTTCTAGATGGTAGCTACGAGCAGTACTTC. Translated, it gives CASSKDFLDGSYEQYF.

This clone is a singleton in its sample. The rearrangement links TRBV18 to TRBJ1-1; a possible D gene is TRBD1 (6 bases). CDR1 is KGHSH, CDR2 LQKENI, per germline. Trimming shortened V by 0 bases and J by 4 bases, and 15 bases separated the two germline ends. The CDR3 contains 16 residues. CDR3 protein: CASSPPNLGGATEAFF. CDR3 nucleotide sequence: TGTGCCAGCTCACCACCTAATCTCGGGGGGGCCACTGAAGCTTTCTTT.

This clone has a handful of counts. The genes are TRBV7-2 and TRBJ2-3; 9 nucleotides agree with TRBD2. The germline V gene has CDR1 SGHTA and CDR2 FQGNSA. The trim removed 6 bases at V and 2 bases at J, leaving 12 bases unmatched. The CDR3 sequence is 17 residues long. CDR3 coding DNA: TGTGCCAGCAGACCCGGCGGAGCGGGGGGCCTCACAGATACGCAGTATTTT. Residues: CASRPGGAGGLTDTQYF.

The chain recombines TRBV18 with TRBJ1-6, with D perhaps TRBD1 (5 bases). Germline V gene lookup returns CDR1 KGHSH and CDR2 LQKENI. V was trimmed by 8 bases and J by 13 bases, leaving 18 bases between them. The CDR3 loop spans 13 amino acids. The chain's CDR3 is CASAPGEDSPLHF. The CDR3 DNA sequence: TGTGCCAGCGCCCCGGGGGAGGACTCGCCCCTCCACTTT.

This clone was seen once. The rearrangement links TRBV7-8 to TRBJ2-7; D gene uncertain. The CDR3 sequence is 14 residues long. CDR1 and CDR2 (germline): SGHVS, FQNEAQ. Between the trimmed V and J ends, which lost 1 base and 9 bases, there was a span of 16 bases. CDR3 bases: TGTGCCAGCAGCTTAGGGTCTAGTGAGTTTCCGCAGTACTTC. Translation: CASSLGSSEFPQYF.

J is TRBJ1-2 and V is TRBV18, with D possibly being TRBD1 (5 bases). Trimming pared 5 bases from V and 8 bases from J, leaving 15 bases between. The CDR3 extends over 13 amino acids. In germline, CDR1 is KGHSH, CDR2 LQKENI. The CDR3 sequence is CASSTDSDLGYTF. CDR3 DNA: TGTGCCAGCTCAACCGACAGTGACCTCGGCTACACCTTC.

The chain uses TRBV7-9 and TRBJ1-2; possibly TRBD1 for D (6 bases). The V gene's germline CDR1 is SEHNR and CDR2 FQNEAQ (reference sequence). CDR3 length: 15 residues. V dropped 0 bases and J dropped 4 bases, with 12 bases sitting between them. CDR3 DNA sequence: TGTGCCAGCAGCTTAGCCGCCAGGGGTGCCTATGGCTACACCTTC. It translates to CASSLAARGAYGYTF.

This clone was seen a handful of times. The CDR3 nucleotides read TGTGCCAGCAGTTACTCTCTAGCAGTTCATCGAGAGACCCAGTACTTC. It yields the protein CASSYSLAVHRETQYF. V is TRBV6-5 and J is TRBJ2-5; possible D gene TRBD2, 5 bases. The germline V gene encodes CDR1 MNHEY and CDR2 SVGAGI. Trimming stripped 0 bases from V and 4 bases from J, with 15 bases between. The CDR3 totals 16 residues.

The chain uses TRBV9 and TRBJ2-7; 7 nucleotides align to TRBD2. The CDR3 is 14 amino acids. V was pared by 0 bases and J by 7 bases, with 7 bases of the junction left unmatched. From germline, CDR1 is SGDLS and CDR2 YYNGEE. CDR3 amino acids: CASSVGLVGGEQYF. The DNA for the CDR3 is TGTGCCAGCAGCGTAGGACTAGTCGGGGGGGAGCAGTACTTC.

DNA of the CDR3: TGCAGCGTTGGATCGGACAACTCCTACGAGCAGTACTTC. Translating gives CSVGSDNSYEQYF. The genes are TRBV29-1 and TRBJ2-5; TRBD1 is a possible D gene (5 bases). The DNA end favors TRBJ2-7, so the J call may be wrong. Germline V lookup: CDR1 SQVTM, CDR2 ANQGSEA. The CDR3 is 13 residues long.

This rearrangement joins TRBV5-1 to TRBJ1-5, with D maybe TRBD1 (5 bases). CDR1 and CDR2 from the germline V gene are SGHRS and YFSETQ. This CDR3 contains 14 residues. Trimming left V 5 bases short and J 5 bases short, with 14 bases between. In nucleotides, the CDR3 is TGCGCCAGCAGTCCGGGGGAGGCCGATCAGCCCCAGCATTTT. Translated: CASSPGEADQPQHF.

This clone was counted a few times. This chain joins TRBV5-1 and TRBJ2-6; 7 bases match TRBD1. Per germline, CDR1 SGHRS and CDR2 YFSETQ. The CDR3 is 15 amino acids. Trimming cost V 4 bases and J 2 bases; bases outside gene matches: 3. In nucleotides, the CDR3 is TGCGCCAGCAGCGACAGGGCGGCTGGGGCCAACGTCCTGACTTTC. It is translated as CASSDRAAGANVLTF.

CDR3 sequence reads: CASRSTPSGSSYNEQFF. The CDR3 DNA is TGTGCCAGCAGATCAACCCCCAGCGGGAGTTCCTACAATGAGCAGTTCTTC. This rearrangement joins TRBV28 to TRBJ2-1; 8 nucleotides match TRBD2. There are 17 residues in the CDR3. The germline V gene has CDR1 MDHEN and CDR2 SYDVKM. With V trimmed by 6 bases and J by 1 base, 11 bases remained unmatched.

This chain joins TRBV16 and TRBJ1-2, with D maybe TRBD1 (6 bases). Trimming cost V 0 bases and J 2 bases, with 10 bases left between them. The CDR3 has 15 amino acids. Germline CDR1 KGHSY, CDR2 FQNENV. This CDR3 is CASSQSSQGNYGYTF. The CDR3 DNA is TGTGCCAGCAGCCAATCGTCACAGGGAAACTATGGCTACACCTTC.

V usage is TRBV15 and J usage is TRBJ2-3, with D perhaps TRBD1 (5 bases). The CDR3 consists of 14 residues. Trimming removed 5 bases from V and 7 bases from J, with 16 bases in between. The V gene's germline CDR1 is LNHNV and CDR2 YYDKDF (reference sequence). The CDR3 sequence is CATSSLQVPYTQYF. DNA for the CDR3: TGTGCCACCAGCTCCCTACAGGTCCCGTATACGCAGTATTTT.

CDR3: CASSLGQNYGYTF. CDR3 sequence (DNA): TGTGCCAGCAGCTTGGGACAGAACTATGGCTACACCTTC. V usage is TRBV7-8 and J usage is TRBJ1-2, with 7 bases matching TRBD1. CDR1 and CDR2 from the germline V gene are SGHVS and FQNEAQ. Germline trimming cut 3 bases from V and 2 bases from J; bases unmatched to any gene: 0. This CDR3 region has 13 residues. Variable domain in full (rest from reference TRBV7-8 and TRBJ1-2): GAGVSQSPRYKVAKRGQDVALRCDPISGHVSLFWYQQALGQGPEFLTYFQNEAQLDKSGLPSDRFFAERPEGSVSTLKIQRTQQEDSAVYLCASSLGQNYGYTFGSGTRLTVV.

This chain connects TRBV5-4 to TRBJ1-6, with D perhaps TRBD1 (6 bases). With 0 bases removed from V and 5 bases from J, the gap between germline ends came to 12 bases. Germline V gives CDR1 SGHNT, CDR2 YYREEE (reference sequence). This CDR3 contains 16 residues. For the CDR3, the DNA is TGTGCCAGCAGCTTGGAGACCCGACAGGATAATTCACCCCTCCACTTT. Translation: CASSLETRQDNSPLHF.

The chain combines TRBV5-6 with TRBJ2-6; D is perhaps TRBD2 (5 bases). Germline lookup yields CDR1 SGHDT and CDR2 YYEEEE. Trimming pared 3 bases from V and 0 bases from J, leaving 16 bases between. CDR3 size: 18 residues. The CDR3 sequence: CASSSPGELSSGANVLTF. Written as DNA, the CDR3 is TGTGCCAGCAGCTCCCCCGGGGAGCTGAGCTCTGGGGCCAACGTCCTGACTTTC.

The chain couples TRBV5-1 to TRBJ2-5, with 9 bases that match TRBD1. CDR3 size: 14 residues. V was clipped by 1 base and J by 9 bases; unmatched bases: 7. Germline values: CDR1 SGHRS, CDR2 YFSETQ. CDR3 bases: TGCGCCAGCAGCTTGAGGGGACAGGGAGGTTCCCAGTACTTC. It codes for CASSLRGQGGSQYF.

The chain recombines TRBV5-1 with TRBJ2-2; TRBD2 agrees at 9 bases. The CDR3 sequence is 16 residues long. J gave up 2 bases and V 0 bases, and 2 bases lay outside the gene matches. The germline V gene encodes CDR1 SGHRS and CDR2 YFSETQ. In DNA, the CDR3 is TGCGCCAGCAGCTTGGAGACTAGCGGAAACACCGGGGAGCTGTTTTTT. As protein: CASSLETSGNTGELFF.

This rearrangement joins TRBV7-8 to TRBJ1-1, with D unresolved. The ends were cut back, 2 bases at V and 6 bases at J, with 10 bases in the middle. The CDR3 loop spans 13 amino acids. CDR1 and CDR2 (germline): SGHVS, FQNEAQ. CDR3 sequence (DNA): TGTGCCAGCAGCTTACTCTTTAGCGCTGAAGCTTTCTTT. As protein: CASSLLFSAEAFF.

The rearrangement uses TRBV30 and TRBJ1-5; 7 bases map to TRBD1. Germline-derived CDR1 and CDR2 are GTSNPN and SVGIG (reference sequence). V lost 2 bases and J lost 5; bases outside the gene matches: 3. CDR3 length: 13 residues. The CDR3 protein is CAWSTGVDQPQHF. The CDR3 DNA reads TGTGCCTGGAGTACAGGGGTCGATCAGCCCCAGCATTTT.

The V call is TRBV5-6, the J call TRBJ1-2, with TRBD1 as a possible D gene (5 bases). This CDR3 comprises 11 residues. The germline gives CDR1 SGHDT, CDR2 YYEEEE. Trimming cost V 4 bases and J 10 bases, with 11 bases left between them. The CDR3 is CASSRQRIYTF. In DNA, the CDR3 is TGTGCCAGCAGCAGACAGAGAATCTACACCTTC.